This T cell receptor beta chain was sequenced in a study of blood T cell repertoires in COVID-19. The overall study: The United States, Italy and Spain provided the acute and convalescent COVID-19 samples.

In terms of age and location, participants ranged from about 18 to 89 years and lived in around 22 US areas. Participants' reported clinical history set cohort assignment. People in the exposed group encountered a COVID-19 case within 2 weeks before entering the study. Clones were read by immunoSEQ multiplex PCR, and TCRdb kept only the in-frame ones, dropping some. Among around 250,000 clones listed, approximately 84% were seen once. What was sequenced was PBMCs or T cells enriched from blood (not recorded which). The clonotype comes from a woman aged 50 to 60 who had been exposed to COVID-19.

The DNA for the CDR3 is TGTGCCAGCAGTTTGAGTTGGGACAGGGGCGCAGATACGCAGTATTTT. This encodes CASSLSWDRGADTQYF. The chain carries TRBV27 and TRBJ2-3; the match to TRBD1 covers 10 bases. Germline V gene data show CDR1 as MNHEY and CDR2 as SMNVEV (reference sequence). Trimming took 3 bases from V and 4 from J; bases not matched to a gene: 7. The CDR3 is made up of 16 amino acids.